The rows below give T cell receptor beta chains drawn from one sample of a study of breast tumors, draining lymph nodes, adjacent tissues. TCRdb re-analysed the multiplex PCR reads in MiXCR, keeping a single row per CDR3 protein. The sample records tens of thousands of distinct CDR3 sequences, about 23% being singletons. Sequenced input: breast tumor tissue. The source of these receptors is a female donor with breast cancer. Some clones in this sample may be carry-over from other donors' samples. CDR3s leave out the opening cysteine and the closing phenylalanine or tryptophan. Each record gives: V gene, D gene, CDR3 protein. A D gene is named only where the DNA matches it firmly.

V: TRBV27
D: .
CDR3: ATLPSEGGMY

V: TRBV20-1
D: .
CDR3: SATQGTSQPQH

V: TRBV6-1
D: .
CDR3: ASSDRVDNTDTQY

V: TRBV12-3/TRBV12-4
D: TRBD2
CDR3: ASSRLAGGFPPYEQY

V: TRBV5-1
D: .
CDR3: ASRPLENEQF

V: TRBV4-1
D: .
CDR3: ASSQEQAGWPQH

V: TRBV9
D: TRBD1
CDR3: ASSKTDRGAYGYT

V: TRBV10-3
D: TRBD1
CDR3: ATRPATGKRGY

V: TRBV11-2
D: TRBD2
CDR3: ASSFQRGRPGDTQY

V: TRBV30
D: .
CDR3: AWTTGLSGNTIY

V: TRBV28
D: .
CDR3: ASSRGGEQPQH

V: TRBV20-1
D: .
CDR3: SATQGISSYNEQF

V: TRBV20-1
D: .
CDR3: SAPPPGHLTEAF

V: TRBV6-1
D: .
CDR3: ASSEGQHQPQH

V: TRBV28
D: .
CDR3: ASRGTNKNIQY

V: TRBV20-1
D: .
CDR3: SAAGPTLSSYEQY

V: TRBV12-3/TRBV12-4
D: .
CDR3: ASSSNRASNQPQH

V: TRBV20-1
D: .
CDR3: SVLRVNEQY

V: TRBV7-2
D: TRBD2
CDR3: ASSPGTSYNEQF

V: TRBV7-6
D: TRBD2
CDR3: ASSPLTSGYEQY

V: TRBV7-9
D: .
CDR3: ASSLAKHTGELF

V: TRBV7-3
D: .
CDR3: ASSQIKSGEQF

V: TRBV4-1
D: .
CDR3: ASSQERIYEQY

V: TRBV19
D: TRBD1
CDR3: ASSTGQGGADTQY

V: TRBV18
D: TRBD1
CDR3: ASSPRTGAAGTGELF

V: TRBV6-6
D: .
CDR3: ASSYPLEGGSTDTQY

V: TRBV7-6
D: .
CDR3: ASSQDPGSGANVLT

V: TRBV15
D: .
CDR3: ATSRGGAYGGTQY

V: TRBV5-4
D: TRBD2
CDR3: ASSLKREVDTQY

V: TRBV20-1
D: .
CDR3: SARDPPTLRGYT

V: TRBV4-1
D: .
CDR3: ASSLNQVTHTATQY

V: TRBV20-1
D: TRBD2
CDR3: SALGLEDTGELF

V: TRBV2
D: TRBD2
CDR3: ASRLAGNTDTQY

V: TRBV6-6
D: TRBD1
CDR3: ASTNRDRGRLSNQPQH

V: TRBV19
D: TRBD1
CDR3: ASSTGTGGVGELF

V: TRBV5-5
D: .
CDR3: ASSLSSIYEQY

V: TRBV2
D: .
CDR3: ASSEILAYEQY

V: TRBV20-1
D: .
CDR3: SARGQGTETQY

V: TRBV30
D: TRBD2
CDR3: AWNPTSGGYEQY

V: TRBV7-3
D: TRBD1
CDR3: ASSSTGGGNTEAF

V: TRBV27
D: TRBD1
CDR3: QQLGTVTNYGYT

V: TRBV6-1
D: .
CDR3: ASTVRAGLYEQY

V: TRBV20-1
D: TRBD1
CDR3: SASGTGAYNEQF

V: TRBV30
D: .
CDR3: AWSSGPPYNEQF

V: TRBV12-3/TRBV12-4
D: TRBD2
CDR3: ASSLERGAYEQY

V: TRBV30
D: .
CDR3: ARGTPNYGYT

V: TRBV7-3
D: .
CDR3: ASSSIGQTGEQY

V: TRBV28
D: TRBD2
CDR3: ASSPSNPTSVYTDTQY

V: TRBV27
D: TRBD1
CDR3: ASSSTPGQRGGYT

V: TRBV5-1
D: .
CDR3: ASSLPGDHGYT

V: TRBV9
D: .
CDR3: ASSVGGVSSTDTQY

V: TRBV19
D: .
CDR3: ASSINRGPPSYGYT

V: TRBV5-1
D: .
CDR3: ASRFRLEGGYT